These 30 T cell receptor beta chains were all obtained from the same sample, sequenced in a study of liver allograft versus peripheral blood T cells. About the research overall: Intrahepatic T cell receptor repertoires from transplanted livers were compared against repertoires in recipients' peripheral blood.

TCRdb reprocessed the reads with MiXCR, giving one entry per CDR3 protein. The data show roughly 9,200 distinct CDR3 sequences, more than 25% seen once. The source is a human patient who had a liver transplant. Some T cells may have come from the graft donor.

V and J are TRBV7-9 and TRBJ1-1, with a tentative D call TRBD1 (6 bases). The germline V and J ends were trimmed by 0 bases and 3 bases, with 11 bases remaining between them. CDR3 length: 15 residues. Germline assignment: CDR1 SEHNR and CDR2 FQNEAQ (reference sequence). This chain's CDR3 is CASSLAWGADTEAFF. The CDR3 nucleotides read TGTGCCAGCAGCTTAGCGTGGGGGGCTGACACTGAAGCTTTCTTT.

This clonotype turned up a few times. The chain carries TRBV6-5 and TRBJ2-5; tentative D call: TRBD2 (6 bases). The germline CDR1 and CDR2 sequences are MNHEY and SVGAGI. The CDR3 length is 18 residues. The V gene lost 7 bases and the J gene lost 2 bases, with 26 bases spanning the gap. The CDR3 DNA is TGTGCCAGCACTCCTCGGGGGAGTGGGAGACTTTTACAAGAGACCCAGTACTTC. This codes for CASTPRGSGRLLQETQYF.

This clonotype has a count of ten or more. The V gene is TRBV28, the J gene TRBJ2-2; the D is unclear. The germline gives CDR1 MDHEN, CDR2 SYDVKM. Trimming removed 7 bases at V and 1 base at J, with 19 bases between. This CDR3 is built from 17 residues. The CDR3 here is CASNNQLRKKNTGELFF. The CDR3 DNA reads as TGTGCCAGCAACAACCAACTCAGAAAAAAGAACACCGGGGAGCTGTTTTTT.

This clonotype was seen repeatedly, ten times or more. Here the CDR3 reads CASSRGTGAVNTEAFF. For the CDR3, the DNA is TGTGCCAGCAGTAGGGGGACAGGGGCGGTGAACACTGAAGCTTTCTTT. This rearrangement joins TRBV6-5 to TRBJ1-1; 10 bases align to TRBD1. Trimming took 5 bases from V and 0 from J; bases not matched to a gene: 6. Germline loops: CDR1 MNHEY, CDR2 SVGAGI. This CDR3 has 16 residues.

This chain uses TRBV10-3 with TRBJ2-1; 11 bases align to TRBD2. CDR3 size: 16 residues. Germline V gene lookup returns CDR1 ENHRY and CDR2 SYGVKD. V dropped 0 bases and J dropped 7; count of bases not matched to a gene: 5. CDR3 in DNA: TGTGCCATCAGTGAGTCTAGCGGGAGGGTCACAAATGAGCAGTTCTTC. This sequence encodes CAISESSGRVTNEQFF.

By proportion, this clonotype is medium-sized. The chain combines TRBV18 with TRBJ1-1; no reliable D call. The ends were cut back, 4 bases at V and 0 bases at J, with 12 bases in the middle. CDR1 and CDR2 (germline): KGHSH, LQKENI. There are 15 residues in the CDR3. The CDR3 coding sequence is TGTGCCAGCTCACGGGAGTTAGCAGTGAACACTGAAGCTTTCTTT. Translation gives CASSRELAVNTEAFF. Supplemented by reference TRBV18 and TRBJ1-1, the full variable domain reads NAGVMQNPRHLVRRRGQEARLRCSPMKGHSHVYWYRQLPEEGLKFMVYLQKENIIDESGMPKERFSAEFPKEGPSILRIQQVVRGDSAAYFCASSRELAVNTEAFFGQGTRLTVV.

J is TRBJ1-1 and V is TRBV10-3; D call uncertain. Germline CDR1 ENHRY, CDR2 SYGVKD. The V end lost 3 bases, the J end lost 6 bases, and 8 bases lay between the germline ends. There are 12 residues in the CDR3. In DNA, the CDR3 is TGTGCCATCAGTGAAATGTCCTCTGAAGCTTTCTTT. Its protein is CAISEMSSEAFF.

This clonotype has a handful of counts. The V and J genes are TRBV9 and TRBJ2-6, with D hard to call. The CDR3 contains 19 residues. V dropped 5 bases and J dropped 0 bases, with 21 bases sitting between them. Germline assignment: CDR1 SGDLS and CDR2 YYNGEE. CDR3 sequence reads: CASSKGPFSLISGANVLTF. The CDR3 DNA sequence: TGTGCCAGCAGTAAAGGACCTTTCTCTCTAATCTCTGGGGCCAACGTCCTGACTTTC. Complete variable domain (other parts from reference TRBV9 and TRBJ2-6): DSGVTQTPKHLITATGQRVTLRCSPRSGDLSVYWYQQSLDQGLQFLIQYYNGEERAKGNILERFSAQQFPDLHSELNLSSLELGDSALYFCASSKGPFSLISGANVLTFGAGSRLTVL.

The V gene is TRBV12-3 or TRBV12-4, the J gene TRBJ1-5; D might be TRBD1 (6 bases). This CDR3 has 14 residues. Trimming cost V 7 bases and J 5 bases, with 15 bases left between them. The CDR3 spells CASTPTGGHQPQHF. The DNA for the CDR3 is TGTGCCAGCACCCCGACGGGGGGCCATCAGCCCCAGCATTTT.

By its share, this clonotype is medium-sized (0.01 to 0.1%). This chain uses TRBV19 with TRBJ1-1, with D perhaps TRBD1 (5 bases). Trimming took off 6 bases at V and 1 base at J, with 12 bases between the two ends. This CDR3 is built from 14 residues. CDR1 and CDR2 (germline): LNHDA, SQIVND (reference sequence). CDR3 nucleotide sequence: TGTGCCAGTAGGCCGACAGCGAAGAACACTGAAGCTTTCTTT. Its protein product is CASRPTAKNTEAFF.

At least ten counts were recorded for this clonotype. V usage is TRBV6-1 and J usage is TRBJ2-7; D unclear. The V and J ends lost 6 bases and 0 bases respectively, with 12 bases between them. This CDR3 has 14 residues. CDR1 and CDR2 (germline): MNHNS, SASEGT. CDR3 in amino acids: CASSATRISYEQYF. The CDR3 nucleotides are TGTGCCAGCAGCGCGACCAGGATCTCCTACGAGCAGTACTTC.

In its sample, this clonotype is medium-sized. This chain connects TRBV29-1 to TRBJ1-6; 8 bases match TRBD1. V lost 5 bases, J lost 7 bases, and 4 bases stayed unmatched. The CDR3 spans 13 residues. Germline CDR1 SQVTM, CDR2 ANQGSEA. The CDR3 loop is CSVSGGGNSPLHF. The CDR3 DNA reads as TGCAGCGTTTCAGGGGGCGGGAATTCACCCCTCCACTTT.

The chain carries TRBV11-2 and TRBJ2-7; D is ambiguous. The germline V and J ends were trimmed by 0 bases and 6 bases, with 6 bases remaining between them. The CDR3 sequence is 12 residues long. The germline CDR1 and CDR2 sequences are SGHAT and FQNNGV. In DNA form, the CDR3 reads TGTGCCAGCAGCTTAGAAAGAGGCGAGCAGTACTTC. This codes for CASSLERGEQYF.

The gene calls are TRBV28 and TRBJ1-1, with D unresolved. V was clipped by 3 bases and J by 2 bases, with 13 bases between them. The CDR3 consists of 15 residues. Germline CDR1 MDHEN, CDR2 SYDVKM. The CDR3 region is CASSFIGAANTEAFF. The CDR3 nucleotides are TGTGCCAGCAGTTTCATCGGTGCGGCTAACACTGAAGCTTTCTTT.

The V call is TRBV11-3, the J call TRBJ2-3; 9 positions agree with TRBD2. The CDR3 sequence is 14 residues long. Germline values: CDR1 SGHNT, CDR2 YENEEA. The trim removed 2 bases at V and 6 bases at J, leaving 3 bases unmatched. CDR3 DNA sequence: TGTGCCAGCAGCTTACGCGGGGGGGGGGATACGCAGTATTTT. This translates into CASSLRGGGDTQYF.

CDR3 bases: TGTGCCAGCAGCTTGGGGAGCTCTGGAAACACCATATATTTT. This encodes CASSLGSSGNTIYF. The chain is built from TRBV5-6 and TRBJ1-3, with D hard to call. Germline CDR1 is SGHDT and CDR2 is YYEEEE. CDR3 length: 14 amino acids. V was clipped by 0 bases and J by 0 bases, with 4 bases between them.

This clonotype is categorized as medium-sized (0.01 to 0.1%). The chain couples TRBV15 to TRBJ1-5; D gene unclear. Germline CDR1 reads LNHNV; CDR2 reads YYDKDF (reference sequence). This CDR3 spans 13 amino acids. Trimming left V 3 bases short and J 5 bases short, with 8 bases between. DNA of the CDR3: TGTGCCACCAGCAGTCTCAGATATCAGCCCCAGCATTTT. This translates into CATSSLRYQPQHF.

The rearrangement uses TRBV25-1 and TRBJ2-1; 7 nucleotides line up with TRBD1. CDR3 length equals 12 residues. Germline V gene data show CDR1 as MGHDK and CDR2 as SYGVNS. V lost 4 bases, J lost 15 bases, and 9 bases stayed unmatched. The CDR3 loop is CASSGTGLLPFF. Written as DNA, the CDR3 is TGTGCCAGCAGTGGGACAGGTCTTTTGCCGTTCTTC.

The gene calls are TRBV20-1 and TRBJ2-7; no clear D. The CDR3 consists of 10 residues. The germline CDR1 and CDR2 sequences are DFQATT and SNEGSKA (reference sequence). V dropped 5 bases and J dropped 1 base, with 3 bases sitting between them. For the CDR3, the DNA is TGCAGTGCTGGATCCTACGAGCAGTACTTC. It yields the protein CSAGSYEQYF.

This clonotype rates as medium-sized. The V and J genes are TRBV20-1 and TRBJ2-7; 8 bases match TRBD2. CDR1 DFQATT and CDR2 SNEGSKA come from the germline V gene (reference sequence). The CDR3 is made up of 13 amino acids. CDR3 protein: CRTGTSDLREQYF. CDR3 coding DNA: TGCAGAACCGGGACTAGTGATCTGAGAGAGCAGTACTTC.

By proportion, this clonotype is medium-sized. The rearrangement links TRBV24-1 to TRBJ2-5; 7 nucleotides align to TRBD1. The CDR3 totals 17 residues. CDR1 and CDR2 from the germline V gene are KGHDR and SFDVKD. Trimming took 3 bases from V and 3 from J; bases not matched to a gene: 12. The CDR3 nucleotides are TGTGCCACCAGTGATAACGGGAACAGGGGATTTGAAGAGACCCAGTACTTC. Amino acid sequence: CATSDNGNRGFEETQYF.

This chain links TRBV20-1 with TRBJ2-7, with a weak D call TRBD2 (6 bases). CDR1 and CDR2 (germline): DFQATT, SNEGSKA (reference sequence). Trimming took off 6 bases at V and 10 bases at J, with 25 bases between the two ends. The CDR3 consists of 14 residues. CDR3 amino acids: CSAPVETSLADQYF. The CDR3 nucleotides read TGCAGTGCACCAGTGGAGACTAGTCTTGCCGATCAGTACTTC.

This clonotype was recorded a few times. The chain recombines TRBV12-3 or TRBV12-4 with TRBJ1-6; maybe TRBD1 (6 bases). The V end was cut by 3 bases, the J end by 9 bases, with 9 bases between. The CDR3 runs to 13 residues. CDR3 residues: CASSLSRGSPLHF. CDR3 DNA: TGTGCCAGCAGTTTGTCCAGGGGTTCACCCCTCCACTTT.

In its sample, this clonotype was seen many times. V and J are TRBV18 and TRBJ2-7; a possible D gene is TRBD1 (6 bases). The CDR3 sequence is 15 residues long. V lost 1 base to trimming and J lost 1 base, with 11 bases between them. In germline, CDR1 is KGHSH, CDR2 LQKENI. CDR3 residues: CASSPLSTGSYEQYF. CDR3 nucleotides: TGTGCCAGCTCACCACTTTCGACAGGATCCTACGAGCAGTACTTC.

This clonotype was recorded many times. This chain connects TRBV27 to TRBJ2-7; 8 bases fit TRBD1. Trimming at V came to 0 bases and at J to 1 base, leaving 5 bases not matched to a gene. The CDR3 is 16 residues long. Germline loops: CDR1 MNHEY, CDR2 SMNVEV (reference sequence). As DNA, the CDR3 is TGTGCCAGCAGTTTATCGGACAGGGTATCGTCCTACGAGCAGTACTTC. Protein: CASSLSDRVSSYEQYF.

This sequence joins TRBV9 and TRBJ2-3, with 8 positions matching TRBD2. The V segment lost 4 bases and the J segment 1 base; nucleotides outside the gene matches: 8. This CDR3 region has 16 residues. Germline values: CDR1 SGDLS, CDR2 YYNGEE. In nucleotides, the CDR3 is TGTGCCAGCAGCCCCAGAAGACTAGCGCGCACAGATACGCAGTATTTT. Its protein is CASSPRRLARTDTQYF.

This chain connects TRBV11-2 to TRBJ1-1, with unresolved D. The CDR3 spans 12 residues. Germline CDR1 is SGHAT and CDR2 is FQNNGV. Trimming cost V 0 bases and J 2 bases, with 1 base left between them. The CDR3 sequence is CASSLDNTEAFF. CDR3 sequence (DNA): TGTGCCAGCAGCTTAGACAACACTGAAGCTTTCTTT.

This clonotype ranks as medium-sized. The chain has TRBV27 and TRBJ2-7, with TRBD2 as a possible D gene (6 bases). CDR3 length: 17 amino acids. V lost 7 bases, J lost 3 bases, and 25 bases lay in between. Germline V gene sequence: CDR1 MNHEY, CDR2 SMNVEV (reference sequence). CDR3 bases: TGTGCCAGCAAGCTACGCGAGGGACTCACCAGAGACTACGAGCAGTACTTC. Protein sequence: CASKLREGLTRDYEQYF.

By its share, this clonotype is medium-sized (0.01 to 0.1%). The genes are TRBV29-1 and TRBJ1-1, with 7 bases that match TRBD1. The V and J ends lost 7 bases and 3 bases, in that order; junction bases with no gene match: 11. This CDR3 contains 14 residues. Germline V CDR1 and CDR2: SQVTM, ANQGSEA. CDR3 region: CSGARQGRDTEAFF. Written as DNA, the CDR3 is TGCAGCGGAGCCCGACAGGGACGTGACACTGAAGCTTTCTTT.

V and J are TRBV7-2 and TRBJ1-4; D possibly corresponds to TRBD1 (6 bases). V lost 5 bases and J 6 bases, leaving 16 bases between the germline ends. CDR1 and CDR2 from the germline V gene are SGHTA and FQGNSA. The CDR3 sequence is 15 residues long. CDR3 in amino acids: CASSPRGGRDEKLFF. Here the CDR3 DNA reads TGTGCCAGCAGCCCCCGAGGGGGGAGGGATGAAAAACTGTTTTTT.